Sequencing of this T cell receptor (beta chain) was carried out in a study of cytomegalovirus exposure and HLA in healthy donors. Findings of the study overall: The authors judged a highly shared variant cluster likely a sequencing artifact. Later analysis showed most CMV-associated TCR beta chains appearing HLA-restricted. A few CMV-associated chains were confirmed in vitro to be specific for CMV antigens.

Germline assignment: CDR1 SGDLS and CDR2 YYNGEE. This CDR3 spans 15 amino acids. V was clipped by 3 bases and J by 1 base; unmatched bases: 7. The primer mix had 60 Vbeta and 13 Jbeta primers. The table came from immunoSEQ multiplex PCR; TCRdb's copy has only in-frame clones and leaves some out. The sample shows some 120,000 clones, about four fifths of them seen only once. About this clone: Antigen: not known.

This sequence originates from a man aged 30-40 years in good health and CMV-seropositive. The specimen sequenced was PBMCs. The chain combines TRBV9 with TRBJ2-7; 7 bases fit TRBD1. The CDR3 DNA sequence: TGTGCCAGCAGCGCTAGTGGGGGACAGTCCTACGAGCAGTACTTC. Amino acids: CASSASGGQSYEQYF.